Sequencing of this TCR beta chain was carried out in a study of blood T cell repertoires in COVID-19. Study-level background: T cells, B-cell-depleted T cells, or PBMCs supplied cDNA or gDNA.

Per the germline V gene, CDR1 is MNHEY and CDR2 is SMNVEV (reference sequence). V lost 6 bases, J lost 2 bases, and 12 bases lay in between. The CDR3 has 14 residues. Study processing details: How many nucleated cells were present was estimated from reference gene primer amplification. The assay was immunoSEQ multiplex PCR, and TCRdb's table has in-frame clones only and misses some. V, J and clone size reflect that table, while D and trimming were determined from the DNA. The table includes about 140,000 clones, roughly 76% detected once. This clonotype originated in a man older than 75 with acute or convalescent COVID-19. The chain carries TRBV27 and TRBJ2-3; TRBD2 might be the D (7 bases). The sequencing input was peripheral blood. The CDR3, as DNA: TGTGCCAGCAGGGAGGGGGGGACCACAGATACGCAGTATTTT. The encoded protein is CASREGGTTDTQYF.